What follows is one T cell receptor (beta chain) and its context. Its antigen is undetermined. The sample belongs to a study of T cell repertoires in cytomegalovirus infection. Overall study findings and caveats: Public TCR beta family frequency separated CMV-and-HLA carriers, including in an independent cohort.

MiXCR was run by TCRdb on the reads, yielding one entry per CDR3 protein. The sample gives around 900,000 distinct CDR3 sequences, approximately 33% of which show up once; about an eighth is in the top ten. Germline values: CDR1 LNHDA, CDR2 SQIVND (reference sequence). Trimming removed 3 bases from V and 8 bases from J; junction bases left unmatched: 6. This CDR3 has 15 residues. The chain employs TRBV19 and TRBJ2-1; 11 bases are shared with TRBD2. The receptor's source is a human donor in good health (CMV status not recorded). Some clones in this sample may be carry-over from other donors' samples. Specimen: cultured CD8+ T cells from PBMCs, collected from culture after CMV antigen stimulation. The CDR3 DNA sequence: TGTGCCAGTAGTATGACTAGCGGGGAGCTCGATGAGCAGTTCTTC. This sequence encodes CASSMTSGELDEQFF.